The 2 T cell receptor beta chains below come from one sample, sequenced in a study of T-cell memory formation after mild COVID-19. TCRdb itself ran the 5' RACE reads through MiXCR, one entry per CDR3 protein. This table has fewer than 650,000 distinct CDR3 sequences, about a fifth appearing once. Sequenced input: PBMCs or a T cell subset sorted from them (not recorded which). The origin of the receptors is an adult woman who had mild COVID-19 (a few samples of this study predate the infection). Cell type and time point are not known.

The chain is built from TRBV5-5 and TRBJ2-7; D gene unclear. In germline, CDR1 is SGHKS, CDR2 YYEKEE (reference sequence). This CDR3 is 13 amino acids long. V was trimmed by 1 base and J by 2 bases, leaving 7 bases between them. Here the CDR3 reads CASSLLRAYEQYF. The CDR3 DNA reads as TGTGCCAGCAGCTTGTTAAGGGCCTACGAGCAGTACTTC.

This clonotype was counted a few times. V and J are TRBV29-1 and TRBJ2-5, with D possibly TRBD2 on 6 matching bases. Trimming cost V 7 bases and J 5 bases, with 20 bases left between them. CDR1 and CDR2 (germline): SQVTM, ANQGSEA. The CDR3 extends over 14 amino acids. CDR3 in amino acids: CSALTPGRGETQYF. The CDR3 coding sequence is TGCAGCGCCTTGACCCCAGGGCGGGGTGAGACCCAGTACTTC. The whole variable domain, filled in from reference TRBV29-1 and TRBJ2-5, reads SAVISQKPSRDICQRGTSLTIQCQVDSQVTMMFWYRQQPGQSLTLIATANQGSEATYESGFVIDKFPISRPNLTFSTLTVSNMSPEDSSIYLCSALTPGRGETQYFGPGTRLLVL.